The 24 T cell receptor beta chains reported below all come from one sample, sequenced in a study of cytomegalovirus exposure and HLA in healthy donors. Amplification used 60 Vbeta primers and 13 Jbeta primers. TCRdb's table, derived via immunoSEQ multiplex PCR, lists solely in-frame clones and lacks some. The repertoire holds 180,000 or so clones, 65% to 85% seen once, with 1.1% to 1.5% in the top ten. Sequenced input: PBMCs. These receptors all come from a girl aged 10 to 17 in good health and CMV-seropositive.

The rearrangement joins TRBV7-2 to TRBJ2-7; D perhaps matches TRBD2 (5 bases). This CDR3 comprises 13 residues. V lost 2 bases, J lost 3 bases, and 8 bases lay in between. CDR1 SGHTA and CDR2 FQGNSA come from the germline V gene. Here the CDR3 DNA reads TGTGCCAGCAGCTTACCAGCGGACTACGAGCAGTACTTC. This translates into CASSLPADYEQYF. Using reference TRBV7-2 and TRBJ2-7 for the parts outside the CDR3, the full variable domain is GAGVSQSPSNKVTEKGKDVELRCDPISGHTALYWYRQSLGQGLEFLIYFQGNSAPDKSGLPSDRFSAERTGGSVSTLTIQRTQQEDSAVYLCASSLPADYEQYFGPGTRLTVT.

The CDR3 DNA is TGTGCCAGCAGTTTCCTACTTGGGACAACTCTGGGTCAGCCCCAGCATTTT. It encodes CASSFLLGTTLGQPQHF. The rearrangement links TRBV28 to TRBJ1-5, with D perhaps TRBD1 (6 bases). This CDR3 is 17 amino acids long. Per germline, CDR1 MDHEN and CDR2 SYDVKM. Trimming took off 3 bases at V and 6 bases at J, with 21 bases between the two ends.

This clone occurred a few times. The chain has TRBV6-1 and TRBJ1-2, with 7 bases aligning to TRBD1. Losses at the gene ends were 5 bases for V and 6 bases for J; bases not matched to a gene: 3. Germline CDR1 reads MNHNS; CDR2 reads SASEGT. The CDR3 consists of 12 residues. The CDR3 spells CASSKGADGYTF. The DNA for the CDR3 is TGTGCCAGCAGTAAGGGGGCCGATGGCTACACCTTC.

This sequence joins TRBV6-5 and TRBJ2-1; the match to TRBD1 covers 9 bases. J lost 9 bases, V lost 2 bases, and 8 bases had no gene match. This CDR3 spans 15 amino acids. Germline lookup yields CDR1 MNHEY and CDR2 SVGAGI. CDR3 amino acids: CASSYRGTGIGEQFF. The CDR3 DNA reads TGTGCCAGCAGTTACCGAGGGACAGGGATCGGTGAGCAGTTCTTC.

In its sample, this clone was seen once. V usage is TRBV5-1 and J usage is TRBJ2-5; 12 bases are a match to TRBD2. Germline CDR1 reads SGHRS; CDR2 reads YFSETQ. With 1 base clipped from V and 5 bases from J, the junction kept 3 bases outside the gene matches. The CDR3 has 15 amino acids. DNA for the CDR3: TGCGCCAGCAGCTTGAGACTAGCGGGAGTGGAGACCCAGTACTTC. Protein: CASSLRLAGVETQYF.

CDR3 nucleotide sequence: TGCAGCGTTGCCGGGACTAGCGGGAGGGGTGAGCAGTTCTTC. This codes for CSVAGTSGRGEQFF. This chain connects TRBV29-1 to TRBJ2-1; TRBD2 aligns across 16 bases. V trimming: 4 bases; J trimming: 9 bases; junction bases outside the gene matches: 3. This CDR3 is built from 14 residues. From germline, CDR1 is SQVTM and CDR2 ANQGSEA.

The chain recombines TRBV25-1 with TRBJ2-7; D not certain. Germline V gives CDR1 MGHDK, CDR2 SYGVNS. Trimming took off 8 bases at V and 6 bases at J, with 8 bases between the two ends. The length of the CDR3 is 10 residues. As DNA, the CDR3 is TGTGCCAGCTCTGGCGGCGAGCAGTACTTC. Translated: CASSGGEQYF.

V usage is TRBV29-1 and J usage is TRBJ1-1, with TRBD1 as a possible D gene (5 bases). The germline V gene encodes CDR1 SQVTM and CDR2 ANQGSEA. CDR3 length equals 13 residues. The germline V and J ends were trimmed by 5 bases and 0 bases, with 10 bases remaining between them. The chain's CDR3 is CSVNDRLNTEAFF. The CDR3 region has the DNA TGCAGCGTTAATGACAGATTGAACACTGAAGCTTTCTTT.

V usage is TRBV5-4 and J usage is TRBJ2-3, with 8 bases aligning to TRBD2. The germline V gene encodes CDR1 SGHNT and CDR2 YYREEE (reference sequence). This CDR3 contains 15 residues. J lost 1 base, V lost 2 bases, and 3 bases had no gene match. CDR3 DNA: TGTGCCAGCAGCTTATCGGGAGGGGGCACAGATACGCAGTATTTT. As protein: CASSLSGGGTDTQYF.

The genes are TRBV7-9 and TRBJ2-3; weak D call: TRBD2 (5 bases). The CDR3 spans 12 residues. Germline CDR1 SEHNR, CDR2 FQNEAQ (reference sequence). Deletions cut 5 bases from V and 11 bases from J, with 14 bases between. The DNA of the CDR3 is TGTGCCAGCAGCCATACTAGTTTAGGGCAGTATTTT. It is translated as CASSHTSLGQYF.

The chain links TRBV19 to TRBJ2-4, with D maybe TRBD2 (5 bases). The CDR3 has 18 residues. Per germline, CDR1 LNHDA and CDR2 SQIVND (reference sequence). The V end was cut by 7 bases, the J end by 0 bases, with 22 bases between. The DNA for the CDR3 is TGTGCCAGTACGCTAGTCGGACTGGGTACGCTAGCCAAAAACATTCAGTACTTC. This gives the protein CASTLVGLGTLAKNIQYF. Filled out from reference TRBV19 and TRBJ2-4, the complete variable domain reads DGGITQSPKYLFRKEGQNVTLSCEQNLNHDAMYWYRQDPGQGLRLIYYSQIVNDFQKGDIAEGYSVSREKKESFPLTVTSAQKNPTAFYLCASTLVGLGTLAKNIQYFGAGTRLSVL.

Notes on this clone: Relative to the germline gene, one junction end is altered; a read error may explain this. The sample contains more than one DNA sequence encoding this CDR3. The genes are TRBV27 and TRBJ1-1, with 9 nucleotides matching TRBD1. Germline lookup yields CDR1 MNHEY and CDR2 SMNVEV (reference sequence). The CDR3 has 12 amino acids. The CDR3 reads CASSETGGQFLF. In DNA form, the CDR3 reads TGTGCCAGCTCCGAAACAGGGGGCCAGTTTCTTTTT.

The genes are TRBV27 and TRBJ2-4; 7 bases line up with TRBD1. The germline V gene has CDR1 MNHEY and CDR2 SMNVEV (reference sequence). Trimming at V came to 5 bases and at J to 1 base, leaving 8 bases not matched to a gene. CDR3 length: 16 amino acids. CDR3 in amino acids: CASSLRQTGAKNIQYF. The CDR3 coding sequence is TGTGCCAGCAGTCTACGGCAGACAGGGGCCAAAAACATTCAGTACTTC.

V is TRBV5-1 and J is TRBJ2-1, with 10 bases that match TRBD1. The CDR3 runs to 16 residues. Germline V gene lookup returns CDR1 SGHRS and CDR2 YFSETQ. J was trimmed by 8 bases and V by 2 bases; bases with no gene match: 10. Written as DNA, the CDR3 is TGCGCCAGCAGCTTTTCCGGGACAGGGGAAAGGGATGAGCAGTTCTTC. Its protein product is CASSFSGTGERDEQFF. The entire variable domain, with the rest obtained from reference TRBV5-1 and TRBJ2-1, is as follows: KAGVTQTPRYLIKTRGQQVTLSCSPISGHRSVSWYQQTPGQGLQFLFEYFSETQRNKGNFPGRFSGRQFSNSRSEMNVSTLELGDSALYLCASSFSGTGERDEQFFGPGTRLTVL.

The gene calls are TRBV27 and TRBJ1-2, with D possibly matching TRBD1 (6 bases). Germline assignment: CDR1 MNHEY and CDR2 SMNVEV (reference sequence). V dropped 1 base and J dropped 0 bases, with 21 bases sitting between them. The CDR3 runs 19 residues. The CDR3: CASSLYWPPGQSTNYGYTF. The CDR3 DNA reads TGTGCCAGCAGTTTATATTGGCCCCCGGGACAATCAACTAACTATGGCTACACCTTC.

This clone was picked up a small number of times. This rearrangement joins TRBV29-1 to TRBJ2-1, with TRBD2 as a possible D gene (6 bases). This CDR3 spans 14 amino acids. With 4 bases removed from V and 0 bases from J, the gap between germline ends came to 10 bases. Per the germline V gene, CDR1 is SQVTM and CDR2 is ANQGSEA. CDR3 amino acids: CSVVREPSYNEQFF. The CDR3 DNA reads as TGCAGCGTTGTCCGGGAGCCCTCCTACAATGAGCAGTTCTTC.

About this clone itself: This CDR3 is also generated by other DNA sequences in the sample. The V gene is TRBV6-5, the J gene TRBJ2-7, with 8 bases matching TRBD1. Germline V gene data show CDR1 as MNHEY and CDR2 as SVGAGI. The CDR3 extends over 14 amino acids. Trimming removed 2 bases from V and 2 bases from J; junction bases left unmatched: 2. DNA of the CDR3: TGTGCCAGCAGTTACGGACAGGGTCCCTACGAGCAGTACTTC. The encoded protein is CASSYGQGPYEQYF.

The CDR3 nucleotides are TGTGCCATCAGTGAAACTAGCGGGGCCCCAGATACGCAGTATTTT. The encoded protein is CAISETSGAPDTQYF. The chain carries TRBV10-3 and TRBJ2-3, with 10 bases lining up with TRBD2. The CDR3 contains 15 residues. Per germline, CDR1 ENHRY and CDR2 SYGVKD. V trimming: 3 bases; J trimming: 4 bases; junction bases outside the gene matches: 4.

The chain uses TRBV7-9 and TRBJ1-1; no reliable D call. Germline lookup yields CDR1 SEHNR and CDR2 FQNEAQ (reference sequence). The CDR3 runs 15 residues. The V gene lost 5 bases and the J gene lost 1 base, with 14 bases spanning the gap. Here the CDR3 DNA reads TGTGCCAGCAGCCGAATGACAACTCCGAACACTGAAGCTTTCTTT. Translation: CASSRMTTPNTEAFF.

The chain joins TRBV7-3 to TRBJ2-2; no reliable D call. V was clipped by 3 bases and J by 1 base, with 6 bases between them. CDR1 is SGHTA, CDR2 FQGTGA, per germline. The CDR3 consists of 14 residues. The CDR3 loop reads CASSLPGNTGELFF. Here the CDR3 DNA reads TGTGCCAGCAGCTTGCCAGGGAACACCGGGGAGCTGTTTTTT.

The chain is built from TRBV7-2 and TRBJ2-3, with D perhaps matching TRBD2 (6 bases). The CDR3 spans 14 residues. The V and J ends lost 2 bases and 3 bases respectively, with 9 bases between them. Germline V gives CDR1 SGHTA, CDR2 FQGNSA. The CDR3 region is CASSLWAGTDTQYF. CDR3 nucleotide sequence: TGTGCCAGCAGCTTATGGGCGGGGACAGATACGCAGTATTTT.

This clone was observed a few times. The CDR3 is CASRPGTYNEQFF. DNA of the CDR3: TGTGCCAGCAGGCCAGGAACCTACAATGAGCAGTTCTTC. The chain recombines TRBV28 with TRBJ2-1; no reliable D call. CDR1 MDHEN and CDR2 SYDVKM come from the germline V gene. Trimming shortened V by 6 bases and J by 2 bases, and 8 bases separated the two germline ends. The CDR3 contains 13 residues.

This chain connects TRBV6-5 to TRBJ1-1; 10 bases are a match to TRBD1. The CDR3 covers 13 residues. J gave up 8 bases and V 2 bases, and 2 bases lay outside the gene matches. The germline gives CDR1 MNHEY, CDR2 SVGAGI. In DNA, the CDR3 is TGTGCCAGCAGTTACCCGGGACAGGGGGAAGCTTTCTTT. Amino acid sequence: CASSYPGQGEAFF.

This chain links TRBV7-2 with TRBJ2-7, with TRBD2 matching 8 bases. V lost 5 bases to trimming and J lost 1 base; unmatched junction nucleotides: 10. There are 16 residues in the CDR3. Per the germline V gene, CDR1 is SGHTA and CDR2 is FQGNSA. CDR3 sequence (DNA): TGTGCCAGCAGCCCCCTCTTTGGCGGGAGGTCCTACGAGCAGTACTTC. This gives the protein CASSPLFGGRSYEQYF.